This TCR beta chain was identified in a study of CXCR3-negative and CXCR3-positive naive CD8 T cells. Study-level points and caveats: Greater hydrophobicity was found in TRB CDR3s of CXCR3-positive naive cells than of CXCR3-negative naive cells. Relative to memory CD8+ cells, whose diversity was much lower, both naive subsets had comparably high diversity.

Worth noting for this clonotype: Antigen unknown.

UMI-labeled TRB cDNA libraries were prepared by 5' RACE. Reprocessing the 5' RACE reads, TCRdb reports a single entry for every CDR3 protein and omits DNA. Its listing shows some 120,000 distinct CDR3 sequences. Material for sequencing was naive CXCR3+ CD8+ T cells from blood. Subset specified: CD45RO-CCR7+CD27+CD95- naive CD8+ T cells expressing CXCR3 (TNR3+). The TCR comes from a human donor in good health. Some clones in this sample may be carry-over from other donors' samples.

CDR3 sequence reads: CASSPTTADTQYF. This chain uses TRBV6-5 with TRBJ2-3. The germline V gene has CDR1 MNHEY and CDR2 SVGAGI. The CDR3 runs to 13 residues.